This TCR beta chain came from a study of OX40 agonist ivuxolimab in advanced cancers. Study-wide results and caveats: With doses of 0.1 to 3.0 mg/kg, CD4+ and CD8+ blood T cells had undergone clonal expansion by week 6.

Some clones are missing from TCRdb's copy, which holds only in-frame ones; the method was immunoSEQ multiplex PCR. The profile shows approximately 47,000 clones, around nine tenths of them singletons. Turning to this clone: Its antigen is unknown.

Autoimmune disease history or systemic immunosuppression was exclusionary. V dropped 4 bases and J dropped 1; count of bases not matched to a gene: 5. The CDR3 length is 16 residues. Germline V gene lookup returns CDR1 SGDLS and CDR2 YYNGEE. The sequenced sample was CD4+ or CD8+ T cells sorted from blood, obtained in a trial of the OX40 agonist ivuxolimab. The TCR sequence derives from an adult with an advanced solid tumor such as melanoma, head and neck, liver or kidney cancer. V usage is TRBV9 and J usage is TRBJ2-1; TRBD2 matches at 10 bases. CDR3 sequence reads: CASSTSLAGSYNEQFF. In DNA form, the CDR3 reads TGTGCCAGCAGCACCTCACTAGCGGGGTCCTACAATGAGCAGTTCTTC.